What follows are 11 T cell receptor beta chains derived from one specimen sequenced in a study of CXCR3-negative and CXCR3-positive naive CD8 T cells (dated by TCRdb to about 2019). What these receptors recognize is not known. Broad study findings and their caveats: Compared with CXCR3-negative naive cells, CXCR3-positive naive cells had TRB CDR3s with higher hydrophobicity (lower Kidera factor 4), lower energy, and higher strength and volume indices.

Sequencer: NextSeq 550. The Human TCR Profiling Kit (MiLaboratory) was used to prepare UMI-labeled 5' RACE TRB cDNA libraries. Reprocessed by TCRdb, the reads give a single entry per CDR3 protein sequence, without DNA. This sample's table carries around 88,000 distinct CDR3 sequences. The ten largest make up about 1% of the sample. Material: naive CXCR3+ CD8+ T cells from blood. Interpreted using the paper, the cell subset or site label stands for: CD45RO-CCR7+CD27+CD95- naive CD8+ T cells expressing CXCR3 (TNR3+). These receptors were collected from a human donor in good health. Some clones in this sample may be carry-over from other donors' samples.

The chain carries TRBV25-1 and TRBJ1-5; lacking DNA, the TRBD1 call made by TCRdb goes unchecked. The CDR3 is 17 amino acids. Germline loops: CDR1 MGHDK, CDR2 SYGVNS. CDR3 residues: CASSEGQDSPGNQPQHF.

This chain links TRBV2 with TRBJ2-2. The CDR3 is 15 amino acids. CDR1 and CDR2 (germline): SNHLY, FYNNEI. The CDR3 here is CASRVAGENTGELFF.

The V and J genes are TRBV28 and TRBJ2-1; TCRdb's D gene call, TRBD1, goes unchecked for lack of DNA. This CDR3 is 13 amino acids long. Germline V lookup: CDR1 MDHEN, CDR2 SYDVKM. The CDR3 sequence: CASSFPGYNEQFF.

V gene TRBV27 combines with J gene TRBJ2-7; lacking DNA, the TRBD2 call made by TCRdb goes unchecked. Germline V gene sequence: CDR1 MNHEY, CDR2 SMNVEV (reference sequence). The CDR3 is made up of 16 amino acids. The chain's CDR3 is CATSSAEGRETYEQYF.

V and J are TRBV4-3 and TRBJ1-1. Germline loops: CDR1 LGHNA, CDR2 YSLEER. The CDR3 is 22 residues long. The CDR3: CASSQDLGQPTHWDYMNTEAFF.

V and J are TRBV5-1 and TRBJ2-7. CDR1 and CDR2 (germline): SGHRS, YFSETQ. The CDR3 length is 15 residues. The CDR3 sequence: CASSSTPDSSYEQYF. Filled out from reference TRBV5-1 and TRBJ2-7, the complete variable domain reads KAGVTQTPRYLIKTRGQQVTLSCSPISGHRSVSWYQQTPGQGLQFLFEYFSETQRNKGNFPGRFSGRQFSNSRSEMNVSTLELGDSALYLCASSSTPDSSYEQYFGPGTRLTVT.

The rearrangement links TRBV7-8 to TRBJ1-1. This CDR3 spans 12 amino acids. Germline V lookup: CDR1 SGHVS, CDR2 FQNEAQ. CDR3 sequence: CASNPRPTEAFF.

This chain links TRBV5-1 with TRBJ2-6; the TRBD1 assignment by TCRdb is unverifiable without DNA. Germline values: CDR1 SGHRS, CDR2 YFSETQ. This CDR3 is 16 amino acids long. The CDR3 protein is CASSPTGVSGANVLTF.

The chain employs TRBV27 and TRBJ2-7; with no DNA, the TCRdb D assignment of TRBD1 cannot be verified. Germline V CDR1 and CDR2: MNHEY, SMNVEV (reference sequence). The CDR3 covers 15 residues. CDR3 in amino acids: CASSPTRDRGYEQYF.

The V and J genes are TRBV7-3 and TRBJ2-2; there is no DNA to check the TCRdb D call of TRBD1. Germline V gives CDR1 SGHTA, CDR2 FQGTGA. This CDR3 contains 18 residues. Here the CDR3 reads CASSSPGNRGTDTGELFF.

The rearrangement joins TRBV7-3 to TRBJ2-6; TCRdb's D call of TRBD1 is untestable without DNA. The CDR3 covers 19 residues. Germline CDR1 is SGHTA and CDR2 is FQGTGA. The CDR3 sequence: CASSLVSGGDLSGANVLTF.